Each of the 13 T cell receptor beta chains below was sequenced from the same sample in a study of blood T cells in healthy people across ages (dated by TCRdb to between 2015 and 2017). Library construction relied on 5' RACE. Instrument on record: Illumina HiSeq 2500. A second roughly 7 to 11 cycle PCR used a sample-barcoded 5' primer and a J-beta primer mix. TCRdb reanalyzed the raw reads on its own, using fastp at Q25 for trimming and MiXCR for clone calling, and kept in-frame beta chains. Here each entry gathers all rows of one CDR3 protein and keeps the most common genes and DNA. The sample table lists more than 500,000 distinct CDR3 sequences, 27% of them with a count of one. Roughly 18% of the sample is in the top ten clones. The sample was blood. These receptors were taken from a woman between 65 and 79 years old in good health.

The CDR3 nucleotides read TGCGCCAGCAGTTGGGCGACAAATGAAAAACTGTTTTTT. Its translation: CASSWATNEKLFF. The V and J genes are TRBV5-1 and TRBJ1-4; D call uncertain. The CDR3 has 13 residues. V shed 5 bases and J shed 5 bases, with 10 bases lying between them. Germline assignment: CDR1 SGHRS and CDR2 YFSETQ.

About this clonotype: Compared with germline, one end of the junction differs, possibly owing to a read error. The chain has TRBV4-2 and TRBJ1-5; D call uncertain. The CDR3 has 14 amino acids. Germline CDR1 LGHNA, CDR2 YNFKEQ. The CDR3 loop is CASSQAGQNQPQHF. CDR3 coding DNA: TGTGCCAGCAGCCAAGCCGGGCAGAATCAGCCCCAGCACTTT.

This clonotype has at least ten counts. This CDR3 is CASSSILGLNEQFF. The CDR3 nucleotides are TGTGCCAGCAGTTCCATACTAGGACTGAATGAGCAGTTCTTC. The genes are TRBV6-2 or TRBV6-3 and TRBJ2-1, with D perhaps matching TRBD2 (5 bases). In germline, CDR1 is MNHEY, CDR2 SVGEGT. Trimming left V 4 bases short and J 7 bases short, with 14 bases between. This CDR3 has 14 residues.

Note on this clonotype: This may come from a read error, since a much larger clone is one base off. The chain joins TRBV7-2 to TRBJ2-7, with D perhaps given as TRBD1 or TRBD2 (5 bases each). Trimming pared 0 bases from V and 5 bases from J, leaving 14 bases between. Germline values: CDR1 SGHTA, CDR2 FQGNSA. The CDR3 loop spans 15 amino acids. CDR3 residues: CASSLARGYSHEQYF. The CDR3 nucleotides read TGTGCCAGCAGCTTAGCGAGGGGTTATTCCCACGAGCAGTACTTC.

CDR3 in DNA: TGTGCCAGCAGTAACACGGGGGGCCCCTGGGAGACCCAGTACTTC. Translated, it gives CASSNTGGPWETQYF. J is TRBJ2-5 and V is TRBV6-5, with a possible D match to TRBD2 (7 bases). V was trimmed by 5 bases and J by 5 bases, leaving 18 bases between them. Germline V CDR1 and CDR2: MNHEY, SVGAGI. The length of the CDR3 is 15 residues.

The chain couples TRBV2 to TRBJ1-4; D may be TRBD1 (5 bases). V lost 6 bases, J lost 3 bases, and 8 bases lay in between. Per the germline V gene, CDR1 is SNHLY and CDR2 is FYNNEI. CDR3 length: 13 amino acids. The CDR3: CASRRDPNEKLFF. The CDR3 DNA is TGTGCCAGCAGGCGGGACCCTAATGAAAAACTGTTTTTT.

This chain uses TRBV20-1 with TRBJ1-1, with 11 bases matching TRBD1. CDR1 is DFQATT and CDR2 is SNEGSKA in the germline V gene (reference sequence). V gave up 0 bases and J gave up 1 base; unmatched junction bases: 10. The CDR3 extends over 18 amino acids. CDR3 residues: CSARDPRTGGLPNTEAFF. As DNA, the CDR3 is TGCAGTGCTAGAGATCCTCGGACAGGGGGCCTCCCGAACACTGAAGCTTTCTTT.

The chain is built from TRBV5-1 and TRBJ1-4; 7 bases match TRBD1. The germline V gene encodes CDR1 SGHRS and CDR2 YFSETQ. V trimming: 4 bases; J trimming: 3 bases; junction bases outside the gene matches: 9. The CDR3 length is 16 residues. The CDR3 sequence is CASSPRPGQSNEKLFF. For the CDR3, the DNA is TGCGCCAGCAGCCCCAGGCCGGGACAGTCTAATGAAAAACTGTTTTTT.

This clonotype has only a few counts. The genes are TRBV7-6 and TRBJ2-3, with D possibly being TRBD1 or TRBD2 (5 bases each). CDR3 length equals 13 residues. CDR1 is SGHVS, CDR2 FNYEAQ, per germline. The V end lost 4 bases, the J end lost 2 bases, and 7 bases lay between the germline ends. This chain's CDR3 is CASSWDLTDTQYF. The CDR3 DNA follows: TGTGCCAGCAGCTGGGACCTCACAGATACGCAGTATTTT. Full variable domain (remainder filled in from reference TRBV7-6 and TRBJ2-3): GAGVSQSPRYKVTKRGQDVALRCDPISGHVSLYWYRQALGQGPEFLTYFNYEAQQDKSGLPNDRFSAERPEGSISTLTIQRTEQRDSAMYRCASSWDLTDTQYFGPGTRLTVL.

The rearrangement links TRBV10-3 to TRBJ2-3; D may be TRBD1 (5 bases). Trimming removed 10 bases at V and 1 base at J, with 15 bases between. Germline CDR1 reads ENHRY; CDR2 reads SYGVKD. The CDR3 runs to 14 residues. The CDR3 spells CATSRGRGTDTQYF. CDR3 in DNA: TGTGCCACCTCTAGGGGTAGGGGCACAGATACGCAGTATTTT.

This clonotype appeared a few times. This chain uses TRBV7-9 with TRBJ1-2; a weak D match, TRBD1 (6 bases). CDR3 length: 16 residues. Germline V gives CDR1 SEHNR, CDR2 FQNEAQ (reference sequence). Trimming removed 5 bases at V and 8 bases at J, with 24 bases between. DNA for the CDR3: TGTGCCAGCAGCCCCATAGCCCTACAGGGAATGAGGGGCTACACCTTC. Encoded protein: CASSPIALQGMRGYTF.

V usage is TRBV5-5 and J usage is TRBJ2-1, with 8 bases that match TRBD2. This CDR3 has 15 residues. Trimming at V came to 4 bases and at J to 3 bases, leaving 6 bases not matched to a gene. The germline gives CDR1 SGHKS, CDR2 YYEKEE (reference sequence). The CDR3 DNA follows: TGTGCCAGCAGCATCAGCGGGGGATACTACAATGAGCAGTTCTTC. It encodes CASSISGGYYNEQFF.

This clonotype has more than one count but fewer than ten. The chain links TRBV7-2 to TRBJ2-5; the match to TRBD2 covers 11 bases. Trimming cost V 3 bases and J 6 bases; bases outside gene matches: 9. CDR3 length: 16 residues. Germline-derived CDR1 and CDR2 are SGHTA and FQGNSA. CDR3 sequence (DNA): TGTGCCAGCAGCTTTGGTGTAGCGGGGGGGAGCAAGACCCAGTACTTC. This codes for CASSFGVAGGSKTQYF.